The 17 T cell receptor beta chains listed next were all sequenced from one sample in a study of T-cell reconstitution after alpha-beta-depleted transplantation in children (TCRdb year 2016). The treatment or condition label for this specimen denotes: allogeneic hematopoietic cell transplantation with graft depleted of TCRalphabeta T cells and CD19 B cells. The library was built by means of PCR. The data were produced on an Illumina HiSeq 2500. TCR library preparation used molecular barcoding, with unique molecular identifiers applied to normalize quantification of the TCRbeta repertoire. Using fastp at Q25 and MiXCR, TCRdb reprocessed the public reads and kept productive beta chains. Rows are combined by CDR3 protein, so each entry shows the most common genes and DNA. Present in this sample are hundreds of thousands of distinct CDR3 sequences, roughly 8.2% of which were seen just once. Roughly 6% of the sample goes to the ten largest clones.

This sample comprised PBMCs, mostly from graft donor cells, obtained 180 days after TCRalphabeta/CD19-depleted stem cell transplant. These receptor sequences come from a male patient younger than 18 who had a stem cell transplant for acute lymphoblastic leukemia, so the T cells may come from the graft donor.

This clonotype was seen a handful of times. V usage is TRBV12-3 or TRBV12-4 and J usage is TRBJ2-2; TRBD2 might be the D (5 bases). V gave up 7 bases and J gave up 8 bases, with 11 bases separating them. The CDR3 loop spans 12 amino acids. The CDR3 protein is CASNPPGGELFF. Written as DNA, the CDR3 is TGTGCCAGCAACCCCCCGGGGGGGGAGCTGTTTTTT.

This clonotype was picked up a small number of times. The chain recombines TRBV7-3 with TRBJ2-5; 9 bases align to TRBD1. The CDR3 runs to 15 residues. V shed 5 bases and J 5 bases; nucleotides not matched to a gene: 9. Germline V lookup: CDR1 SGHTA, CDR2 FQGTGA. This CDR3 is CASSATGGRGETQYF. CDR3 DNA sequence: TGTGCCAGCAGCGCGACAGGGGGTAGAGGCGAGACCCAGTACTTC.

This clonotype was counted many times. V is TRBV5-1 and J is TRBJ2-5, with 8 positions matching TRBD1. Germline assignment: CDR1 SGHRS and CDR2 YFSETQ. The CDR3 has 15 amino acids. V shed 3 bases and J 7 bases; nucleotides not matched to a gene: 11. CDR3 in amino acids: CASSSEVDRAVTQYF. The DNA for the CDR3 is TGCGCCAGCAGCTCGGAAGTGGACAGGGCTGTGACCCAGTACTTC.

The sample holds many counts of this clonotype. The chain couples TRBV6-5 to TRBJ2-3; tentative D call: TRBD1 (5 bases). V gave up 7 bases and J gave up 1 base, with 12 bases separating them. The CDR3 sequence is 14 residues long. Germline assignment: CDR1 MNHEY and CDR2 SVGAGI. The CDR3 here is CASTRVSGTDTQYF. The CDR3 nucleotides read TGTGCCAGCACCAGGGTGTCTGGCACAGATACGCAGTATTTT.

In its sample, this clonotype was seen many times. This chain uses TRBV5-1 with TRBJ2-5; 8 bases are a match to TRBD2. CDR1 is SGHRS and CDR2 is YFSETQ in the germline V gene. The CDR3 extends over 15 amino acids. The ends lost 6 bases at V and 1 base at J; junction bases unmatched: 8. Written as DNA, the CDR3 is TGCGCCAGCACCTGGAGGACTAGCAGCCAAGAGACCCAGTACTTC. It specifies CASTWRTSSQETQYF.

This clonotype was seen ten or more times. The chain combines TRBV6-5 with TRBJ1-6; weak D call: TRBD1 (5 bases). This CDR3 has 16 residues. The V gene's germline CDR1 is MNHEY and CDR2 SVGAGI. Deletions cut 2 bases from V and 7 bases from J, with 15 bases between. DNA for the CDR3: TGTGCCAGCAGTTACGGGCAGGGACTATTGAATTCACCCCTCCACTTT. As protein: CASSYGQGLLNSPLHF.

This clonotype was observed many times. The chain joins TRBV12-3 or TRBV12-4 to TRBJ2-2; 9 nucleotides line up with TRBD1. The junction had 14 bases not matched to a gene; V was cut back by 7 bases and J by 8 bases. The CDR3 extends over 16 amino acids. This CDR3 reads CASTLGTGLSRGELFF. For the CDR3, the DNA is TGTGCCAGCACCTTAGGGACAGGGCTTTCTCGAGGGGAGCTGTTTTTT.

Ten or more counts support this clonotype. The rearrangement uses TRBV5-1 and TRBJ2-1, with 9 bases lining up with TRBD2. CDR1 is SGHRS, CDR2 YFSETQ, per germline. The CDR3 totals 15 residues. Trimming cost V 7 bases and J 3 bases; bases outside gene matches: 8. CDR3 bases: TGCGCCAGCCAACCCGCGGGGGGGAACTACAATGAGCAGTTCTTC. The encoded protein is CASQPAGGNYNEQFF.

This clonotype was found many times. The CDR3 here is CASFGRQGGGTDTQYF. The CDR3 region has the DNA TGTGCCAGCTTCGGACGACAGGGAGGTGGGACAGATACGCAGTATTTT. The chain has TRBV7-9 and TRBJ2-3; TRBD1 is a possible D gene (7 bases). V lost 8 bases to trimming and J lost 3 bases, with 21 bases between them. Germline CDR1 SEHNR, CDR2 FQNEAQ (reference sequence). This CDR3 comprises 16 residues.

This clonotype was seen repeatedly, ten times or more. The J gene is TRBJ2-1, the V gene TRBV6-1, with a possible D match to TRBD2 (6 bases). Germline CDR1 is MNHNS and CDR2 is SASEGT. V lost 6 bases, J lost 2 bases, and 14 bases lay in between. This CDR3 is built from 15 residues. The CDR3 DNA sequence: TGTGCCAGCAGGAAACAGGACTATACCTACAATGAGCAGTTCTTC. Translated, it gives CASRKQDYTYNEQFF.

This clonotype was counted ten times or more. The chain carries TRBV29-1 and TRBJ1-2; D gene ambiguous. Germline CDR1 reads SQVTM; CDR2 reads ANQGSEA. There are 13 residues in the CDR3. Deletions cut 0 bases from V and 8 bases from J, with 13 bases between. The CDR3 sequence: CSVEDGVIGGYTF. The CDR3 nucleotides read TGCAGCGTTGAAGATGGGGTGATAGGCGGCTACACCTTC.

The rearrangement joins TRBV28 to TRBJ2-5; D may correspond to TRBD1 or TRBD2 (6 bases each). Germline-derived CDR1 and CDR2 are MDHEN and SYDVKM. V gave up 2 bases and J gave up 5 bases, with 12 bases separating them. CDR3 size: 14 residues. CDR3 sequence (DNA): TGTGCCAGCAGTTTAACAGGGAGGTCGGAGACCCAGTACTTC. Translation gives CASSLTGRSETQYF.

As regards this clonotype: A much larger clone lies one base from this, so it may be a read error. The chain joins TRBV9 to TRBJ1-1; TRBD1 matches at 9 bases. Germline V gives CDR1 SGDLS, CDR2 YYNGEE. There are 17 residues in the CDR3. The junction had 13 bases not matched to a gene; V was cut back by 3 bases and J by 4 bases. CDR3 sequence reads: CASSASRDRVDGTEAFF. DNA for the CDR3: TGTGCCAGCAGCGCTTCCCGGGACAGGGTTGATGGCACTGAAGCTTTCTTT.

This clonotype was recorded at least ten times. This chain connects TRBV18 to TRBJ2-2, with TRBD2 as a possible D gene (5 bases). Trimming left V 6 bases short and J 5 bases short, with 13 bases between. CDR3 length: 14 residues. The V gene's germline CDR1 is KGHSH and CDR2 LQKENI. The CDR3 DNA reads TGTGCCAGCTCGGAGCTAGCAGATACCGGGGAGCTGTTTTTT. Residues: CASSELADTGELFF.

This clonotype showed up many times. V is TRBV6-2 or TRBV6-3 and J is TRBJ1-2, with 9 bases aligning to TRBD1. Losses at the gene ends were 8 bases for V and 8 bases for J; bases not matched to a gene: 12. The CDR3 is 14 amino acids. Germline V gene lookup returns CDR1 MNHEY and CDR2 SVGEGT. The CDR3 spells CASLYRTGVKGYTF. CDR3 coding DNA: TGTGCCAGCCTCTACCGGACAGGGGTGAAAGGCTACACCTTC.

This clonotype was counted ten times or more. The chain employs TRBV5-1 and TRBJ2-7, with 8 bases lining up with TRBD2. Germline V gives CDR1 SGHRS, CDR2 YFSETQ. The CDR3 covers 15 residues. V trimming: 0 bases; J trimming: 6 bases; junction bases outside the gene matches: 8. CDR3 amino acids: CASSLEGTRISEQYF. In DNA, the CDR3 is TGCGCCAGCAGCTTGGAGGGGACTAGGATCTCCGAGCAGTACTTC.

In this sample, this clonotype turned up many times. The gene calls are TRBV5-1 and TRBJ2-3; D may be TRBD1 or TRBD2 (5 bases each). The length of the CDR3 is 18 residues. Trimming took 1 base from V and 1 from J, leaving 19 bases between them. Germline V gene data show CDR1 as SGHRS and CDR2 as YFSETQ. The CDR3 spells CASSLLVWGFMRTDTQYF. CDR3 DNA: TGCGCCAGCAGCTTGTTGGTTTGGGGGTTCATGCGCACAGATACGCAGTATTTT.